This T cell receptor (beta chain) was sequenced for a study of cytomegalovirus exposure and HLA in healthy donors. Findings of the study overall: Equally common other TCR beta chains were less clonally expanded than HLA-associated ones, a later analysis found. According to reports, the classifier identified cytomegalovirus status with high specificity and sensitivity. Among the CMV-associated chains, three were confirmed in vitro as specific for CMV antigens.

A multiplex PCR was run with 60 Vbeta primers and 13 Jbeta primers. In the original processing: Roughly 11 million shared chains were among the about 80 million unique TCR beta chains that a later analysis counted. Sequencing was performed with immunoSEQ multiplex PCR; in TCRdb, only in-frame clones are kept and a portion is missing. Clone size and the V and J calls come from that table; the DNA yielded D and trimming. The sample has fewer than 250,000 clones, 80% to 90% seen once. V lost 1 base, J lost 4 bases, and 8 bases lay in between. The CDR3 length is 14 residues. From germline, CDR1 is SGHAT and CDR2 FQNNGV. Comments on this clone: What it recognizes is unknown.

The clonotype was recovered from a man aged 25-40 years in good health and CMV-seronegative. The V gene is TRBV11-2, the J gene TRBJ1-5; TRBD1 might be the D (5 bases). Sequencing was carried out using PBMCs. CDR3 DNA sequence: TGTGCCAGCAGCTTAGTTGGGGGGAATCAGCCCCAGCATTTT. This codes for CASSLVGGNQPQHF. Full variable domain (remainder filled in from reference TRBV11-2 and TRBJ1-5): EAGVAQSPRYKIIEKRQSVAFWCNPISGHATLYWYQQILGQGPKLLIQFQNNGVVDDSQLPKDRFSAERLKGVDSTLKIQPAKLEDSAVYLCASSLVGGNQPQHFGDGTRLSIL.